These 17 T cell receptor beta chains originate from one sample sequenced in a study of CD8 T cells in ankylosing spondylitis. MiXCR, run by TCRdb on the 5' RACE reads, gives a single entry per CDR3 protein. Here the sample spans 150,000 to 200,000 distinct CDR3 sequences, around 13% being singletons. The sequenced sample consisted of blood, either unsorted or a sorted T cell fraction (not recorded which). These receptors came from a male donor with ankylosing spondylitis or in good health (not recorded which).

This clonotype was detected a few times. The J gene is TRBJ2-7, the V gene TRBV4-1; D gene ambiguous. Trimming removed 1 base from V and 3 bases from J, with 13 bases in between. Germline-derived CDR1 and CDR2 are MGHRA and YSYEKL. This CDR3 comprises 15 residues. Written as DNA, the CDR3 is TGCGCCAGCAGCCAAGTGGGCACCGAGCGCTACGAGCAGTACTTC. The encoded protein is CASSQVGTERYEQYF.

Of note for this clonotype: It may be a read error: a sequence one base away is much more abundant. The chain combines TRBV5-1 with TRBJ2-7; D might be TRBD1 (5 bases). This CDR3 is built from 12 residues. The V gene lost 4 bases and the J gene lost 5 bases, with 10 bases spanning the gap. The germline CDR1 and CDR2 sequences are SGHRS and YFSETQ. This chain's CDR3 is CASSRDSHEQYF. CDR3 in DNA: TGCGCCAGCAGCCGAGACAGCCACGAGCAGTACTTC.

The chain couples TRBV6-1 to TRBJ2-1; TRBD1 matches 8 bases. Germline trimming cut 6 bases from V and 5 bases from J; bases unmatched to any gene: 9. Germline V gives CDR1 MNHNS, CDR2 SASEGT. The CDR3 has 15 amino acids. The CDR3 DNA reads as TGTGCCAGCAGGTCCGGAACAGGGGGGCACAATGAGCAGTTCTTC. It yields the protein CASRSGTGGHNEQFF.

V usage is TRBV6-1 and J usage is TRBJ2-7; the D gene is possibly TRBD1 (6 bases). Germline CDR1 MNHNS, CDR2 SASEGT. Trimming left V 5 bases short and J 2 bases short, with 13 bases between. The CDR3 sequence is 14 residues long. The CDR3: CASSPRDTTYEQYF. The CDR3 DNA is TGTGCCAGCAGTCCTCGGGACACCACCTACGAGCAGTACTTC.

This clonotype has just a few counts. The rearrangement joins TRBV6-5 to TRBJ1-1; 7 bases are a match to TRBD1. The CDR3 has 11 amino acids. Germline V gene sequence: CDR1 MNHEY, CDR2 SVGAGI. J gave up 8 bases and V 6 bases, and 3 bases lay outside the gene matches. The CDR3 nucleotides are TGTGCCAGCAGCGACAGGGAAGAAGCTTTCTTT. It specifies CASSDREEAFF.

The chain combines TRBV3-1 with TRBJ2-3, with 10 bases aligning to TRBD2. The CDR3 consists of 17 residues. V gave up 3 bases and J gave up 4 bases; unmatched junction bases: 10. Germline values: CDR1 LGHDT, CDR2 YNNKEL (reference sequence). CDR3 bases: TGTGCCAGCAGCCAGCGTAGCGGGGGGACCGCCCCAGATACGCAGTATTTT. It yields the protein CASSQRSGGTAPDTQYF.

The rearrangement joins TRBV5-6 to TRBJ1-5, with unresolved D. This CDR3 contains 12 residues. Germline lookup yields CDR1 SGHDT and CDR2 YYEEEE. Trimming removed 3 bases at V and 4 bases at J, with 5 bases between. CDR3 DNA sequence: TGTGCCAGCAGCTCCGGGAATCAGCCCCAGCATTTT. This translates into CASSSGNQPQHF.

The chain employs TRBV7-9 and TRBJ2-1; D is unclear. CDR1 and CDR2 (germline): SEHNR, FQNEAQ (reference sequence). The CDR3 has 16 residues. Trimming removed 0 bases at V and 0 bases at J, with 9 bases between. This chain's CDR3 is CASSLALMSSYNEQFF. The CDR3 bases are TGTGCCAGCAGCTTAGCGCTAATGAGCTCCTACAATGAGCAGTTCTTC. Looking up the rest from reference TRBV7-9 and TRBJ2-1 gives the full variable domain: DTGVSQNPRHKITKRGQNVTFRCDPISEHNRLYWYRQTLGQGPEFLTYFQNEAQLEKSRLLSDRFSAERPKGSFSTLEIQRTEQGDSAMYLCASSLALMSSYNEQFFGPGTRLTVL.

This clonotype was recorded a few times. This chain joins TRBV15 and TRBJ1-2, with D unresolved. Germline CDR1 LNHNV, CDR2 YYDKDF (reference sequence). This CDR3 contains 15 residues. V lost 3 bases, J lost 2 bases, and 13 bases lay in between. This CDR3 reads CATSSQRAANYGYTF. The CDR3 coding sequence is TGTGCCACCAGCAGTCAAAGGGCGGCGAACTATGGCTACACCTTC.

The chain has TRBV19 and TRBJ2-1, with D tentatively TRBD1 (5 bases). Germline-derived CDR1 and CDR2 are LNHDA and SQIVND (reference sequence). The length of the CDR3 is 14 residues. Trimming cost V 10 bases and J 8 bases, with 21 bases left between them. The CDR3 is CATYKGIGAYEQFF. DNA for the CDR3: TGTGCCACTTACAAGGGGATAGGGGCCTATGAGCAGTTCTTC. Together with reference TRBV19 and TRBJ2-1, the CDR3 gives the full variable domain: DGGITQSPKYLFRKEGQNVTLSCEQNLNHDAMYWYRQDPGQGLRLIYYSQIVNDFQKGDIAEGYSVSREKKESFPLTVTSAQKNPTAFYLCATYKGIGAYEQFFGPGTRLTVL.

The table lists this clonotype with a few counts. The chain has TRBV12-3 or TRBV12-4 and TRBJ1-1; weak D call: TRBD1 (5 bases). The length of the CDR3 is 14 residues. V shed 4 bases and J shed 4 bases, with 13 bases lying between them. The chain's CDR3 is CASSWGLRGTEAFF. The CDR3 DNA follows: TGTGCCAGCAGTTGGGGTCTTAGGGGCACTGAAGCTTTCTTT.

The chain employs TRBV2 and TRBJ2-7; maybe TRBD1 (6 bases). The germline gives CDR1 SNHLY, CDR2 FYNNEI. The CDR3 covers 14 residues. Trimming took off 1 base at V and 3 bases at J, with 10 bases between the two ends. The CDR3 protein is CASSEGTGHYEQYF. In nucleotides, the CDR3 is TGTGCCAGCAGTGAAGGTACAGGGCACTACGAGCAGTACTTC.

CDR3 sequence (DNA): TGTGCCAGCAGCTCAGGGGGCGCGTGGGGCTACACCTTC. This gives the protein CASSSGGAWGYTF. The chain carries TRBV11-3 and TRBJ1-2; 8 bases agree with TRBD1. The germline V gene encodes CDR1 SGHNT and CDR2 YENEEA. With 4 bases clipped from V and 8 bases from J, the junction kept 6 bases outside the gene matches. The CDR3 consists of 13 residues.

The chain has TRBV7-2 and TRBJ2-3, with 8 nucleotides matching TRBD2. The CDR3 extends over 17 amino acids. Germline V gives CDR1 SGHTA, CDR2 FQGNSA. J gave up 2 bases and V 2 bases, and 9 bases lay outside the gene matches. The CDR3: CASSLSKAGAYTDTQYF. In DNA form, the CDR3 reads TGTGCCAGCAGCTTATCCAAAGCGGGGGCCTACACAGATACGCAGTATTTT.

The V gene is TRBV7-9, the J gene TRBJ2-2; either TRBD1 or TRBD2 may fit D (5 bases each). V dropped 6 bases and J dropped 4 bases, with 18 bases sitting between them. There are 16 residues in the CDR3. The germline V gene has CDR1 SEHNR and CDR2 FQNEAQ (reference sequence). This chain's CDR3 is CASSHRDQKLTGELFF. The CDR3 DNA follows: TGTGCCAGCAGTCACCGGGACCAGAAACTCACCGGGGAGCTGTTTTTT.

The rearrangement joins TRBV7-6 to TRBJ2-7; D is uncertain. The CDR3 has 14 residues. V dropped 2 bases and J dropped 3 bases, with 11 bases sitting between them. From germline, CDR1 is SGHVS and CDR2 FNYEAQ. The CDR3: CASSLSDVDYEQYF. CDR3 sequence (DNA): TGTGCCAGCAGCTTAAGCGACGTGGACTACGAGCAGTACTTC.

This clonotype occurred many times. V and J are TRBV6-6 and TRBJ2-7; tentative D call: TRBD2 (5 bases). This CDR3 region has 13 residues. Germline CDR1 and CDR2: MNHNY and SVGAGI (reference sequence). V lost 5 bases and J 5 bases, leaving 13 bases between the germline ends. CDR3 in amino acids: CASSDVSGNEQYF. Written as DNA, the CDR3 is TGTGCCAGCAGTGACGTGTCCGGGAACGAGCAGTACTTC.